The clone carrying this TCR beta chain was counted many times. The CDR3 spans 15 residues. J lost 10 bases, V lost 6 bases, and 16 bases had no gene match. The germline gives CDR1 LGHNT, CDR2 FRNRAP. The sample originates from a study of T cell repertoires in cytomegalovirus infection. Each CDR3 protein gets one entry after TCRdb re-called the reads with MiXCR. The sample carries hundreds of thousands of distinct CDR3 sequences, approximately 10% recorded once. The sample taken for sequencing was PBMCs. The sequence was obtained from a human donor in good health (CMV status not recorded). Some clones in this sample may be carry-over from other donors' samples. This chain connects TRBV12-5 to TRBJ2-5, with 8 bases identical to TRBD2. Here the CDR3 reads CASGLRSKGLEDQYF. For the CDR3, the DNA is TGTGCTAGTGGCCTTAGGTCGAAGGGACTAGAGGACCAGTACTTC.